This T cell receptor beta chain is from a study of a mutant IDH1 vaccine in newly diagnosed glioma. Looking at the study overall: A roughly 60% male, about 38% female split and a mean age of approximately 40 years characterized treated patients. The earlier regimen, radiotherapy, temozolomide, or both, was most often both. Study-wide findings and caveats: Any relationship between pseudoprogression and changes in top peripheral T cell clonotypes seemed absent.

CDR1 SQVTM and CDR2 ANQGSEA come from the germline V gene. This CDR3 is built from 12 residues. The V end was cut by 1 base, the J end by 8 bases, with 11 bases between. Regarding time point: week 23, last vaccination. In the vaccine, a single dose held 300 ug of the mutant IDH1 20-mer peptide, along with topical imiquimod. Turning to this clone: Its antigen remains unidentified.

The assay was immunoSEQ multiplex PCR, and TCRdb's table has in-frame clones only and misses some. The sample lists 55,000 or so clones, approximately 80% occurring once. The sample in question was PBMCs, obtained from a glioma patient whose treatment included an IDH1 peptide vaccine. The rearrangement joins TRBV29-1 to TRBJ1-2; D remains ambiguous. The TCR comes from a man aged 40-50 years with glioma. In nucleotides, the CDR3 is TGCAGCGTTGAAGTCGGTCGACGGGGCTACACCTTC. It yields the protein CSVEVGRRGYTF.